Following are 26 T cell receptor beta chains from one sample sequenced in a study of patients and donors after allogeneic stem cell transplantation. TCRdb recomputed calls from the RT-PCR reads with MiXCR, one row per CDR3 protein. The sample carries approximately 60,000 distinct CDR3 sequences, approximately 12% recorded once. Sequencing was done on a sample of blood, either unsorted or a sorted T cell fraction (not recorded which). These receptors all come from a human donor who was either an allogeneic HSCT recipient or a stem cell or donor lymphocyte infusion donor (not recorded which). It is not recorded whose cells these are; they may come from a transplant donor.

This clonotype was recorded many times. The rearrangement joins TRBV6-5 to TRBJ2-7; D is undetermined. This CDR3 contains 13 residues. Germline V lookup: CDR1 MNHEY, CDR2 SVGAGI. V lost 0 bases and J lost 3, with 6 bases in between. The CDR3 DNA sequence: TGTGCCAGCAGTTACTCGCAGGTCTACGAGCAGTACTTC. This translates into CASSYSQVYEQYF.

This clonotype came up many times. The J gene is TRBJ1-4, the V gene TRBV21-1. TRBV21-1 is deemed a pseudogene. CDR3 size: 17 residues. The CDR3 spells CASSKRSYLFPTRPVFF. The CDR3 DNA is TGTGCCAGCAGCAAAAGGTCCTATCTTTTCCCCACACGGCCGGTGTTTTTT.

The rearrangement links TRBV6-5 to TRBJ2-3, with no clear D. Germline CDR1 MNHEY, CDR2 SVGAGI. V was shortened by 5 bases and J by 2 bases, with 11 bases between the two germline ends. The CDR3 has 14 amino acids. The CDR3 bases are TGTGCCAGCAGTCGAACCTTCCTCACAGATACGCAGTATTTT. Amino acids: CASSRTFLTDTQYF.

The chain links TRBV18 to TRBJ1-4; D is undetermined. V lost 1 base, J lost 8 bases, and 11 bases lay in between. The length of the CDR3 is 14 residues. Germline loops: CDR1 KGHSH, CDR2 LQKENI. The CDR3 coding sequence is TGTGCCAGCTCACCACTTTTGGTGGGGGAAAAACTGTTTTTT. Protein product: CASSPLLVGEKLFF.

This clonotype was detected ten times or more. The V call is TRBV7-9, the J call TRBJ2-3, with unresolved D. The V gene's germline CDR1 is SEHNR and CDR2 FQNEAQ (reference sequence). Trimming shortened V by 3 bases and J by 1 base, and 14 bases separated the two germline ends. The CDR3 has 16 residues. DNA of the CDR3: TGTGCCAGCAGCTTCCCTGTGGGATCTGGCACAGATACGCAGTATTTT. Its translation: CASSFPVGSGTDTQYF.

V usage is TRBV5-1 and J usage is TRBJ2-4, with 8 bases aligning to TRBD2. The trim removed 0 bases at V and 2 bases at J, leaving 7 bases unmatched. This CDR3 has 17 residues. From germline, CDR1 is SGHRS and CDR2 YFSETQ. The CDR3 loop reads CASSLEGLGSPKNIQYF. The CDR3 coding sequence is TGCGCCAGCAGCTTGGAGGGACTAGGCTCCCCCAAAAACATTCAGTACTTC.

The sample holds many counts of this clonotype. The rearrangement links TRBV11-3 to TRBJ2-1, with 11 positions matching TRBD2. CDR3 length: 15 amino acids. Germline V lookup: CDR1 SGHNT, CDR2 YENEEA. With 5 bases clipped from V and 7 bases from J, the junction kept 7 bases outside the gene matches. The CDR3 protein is CASSPRLAGGNEQFF. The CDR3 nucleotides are TGTGCCAGCAGCCCGAGGTTAGCGGGAGGGAATGAGCAGTTCTTC.

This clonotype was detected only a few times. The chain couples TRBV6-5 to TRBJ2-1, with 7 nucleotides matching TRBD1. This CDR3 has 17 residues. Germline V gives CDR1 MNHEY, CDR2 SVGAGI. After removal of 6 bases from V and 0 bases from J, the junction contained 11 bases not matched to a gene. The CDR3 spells CASSLGTDSYSYNEQFF. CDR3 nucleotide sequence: TGTGCCAGCAGCCTTGGGACAGATAGTTACTCCTACAATGAGCAGTTCTTC.

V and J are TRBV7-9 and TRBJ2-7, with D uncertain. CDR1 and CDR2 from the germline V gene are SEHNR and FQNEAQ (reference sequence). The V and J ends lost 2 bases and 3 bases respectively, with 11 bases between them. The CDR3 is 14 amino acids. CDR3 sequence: CASSLTGQSYEQYF. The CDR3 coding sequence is TGTGCCAGCAGCTTAACGGGCCAAAGCTACGAGCAGTACTTC.

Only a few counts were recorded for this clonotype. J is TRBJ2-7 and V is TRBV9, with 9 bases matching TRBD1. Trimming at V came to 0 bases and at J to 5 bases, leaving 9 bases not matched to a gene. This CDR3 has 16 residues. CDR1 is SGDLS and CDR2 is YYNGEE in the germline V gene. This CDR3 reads CASSVGGTGFLHEQYF. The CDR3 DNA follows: TGTGCCAGCAGCGTAGGGGGGACAGGGTTTCTCCACGAGCAGTACTTC.

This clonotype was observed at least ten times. The CDR3 DNA reads TGTGCCAGCAGCACCGGGGACAGCCTCGATATTAACTATGGCTACACCTTC. It specifies CASSTGDSLDINYGYTF. The J gene is TRBJ1-2, the V gene TRBV5-4; 7 bases fit TRBD1. CDR1 SGHNT and CDR2 YYREEE come from the germline V gene (reference sequence). There are 17 residues in the CDR3. V gave up 4 bases and J gave up 1 base; unmatched junction bases: 13.

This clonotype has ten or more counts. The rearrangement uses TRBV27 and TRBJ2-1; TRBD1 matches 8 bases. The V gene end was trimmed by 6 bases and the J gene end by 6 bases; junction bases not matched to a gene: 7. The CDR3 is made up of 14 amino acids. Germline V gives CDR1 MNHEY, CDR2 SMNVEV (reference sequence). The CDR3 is CASRADRGLNEQFF. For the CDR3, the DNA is TGTGCCAGCAGGGCCGACAGGGGTCTCAATGAGCAGTTCTTC.

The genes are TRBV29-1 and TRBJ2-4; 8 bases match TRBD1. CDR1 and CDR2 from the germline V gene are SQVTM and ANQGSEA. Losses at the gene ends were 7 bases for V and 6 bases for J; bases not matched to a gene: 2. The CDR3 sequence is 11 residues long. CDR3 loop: CSADRGNIQYF. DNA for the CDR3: TGCAGCGCAGACAGGGGAAACATTCAGTACTTC.

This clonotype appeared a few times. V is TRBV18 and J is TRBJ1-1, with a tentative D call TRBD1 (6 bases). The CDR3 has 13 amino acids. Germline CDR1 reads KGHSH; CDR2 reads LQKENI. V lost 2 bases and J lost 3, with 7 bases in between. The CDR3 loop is CASSPSGDTEAFF. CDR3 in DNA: TGTGCCAGCTCACCATCAGGGGACACTGAAGCTTTCTTT.

CDR3 protein: CASSPEQVEGTEAFF. CDR3 nucleotides: TGTGCCAGCTCACCAGAGCAGGTGGAGGGCACTGAAGCTTTCTTT. The chain couples TRBV18 to TRBJ1-1, with D unclear. Trimming cost V 2 bases and J 4 bases, with 14 bases left between them. The germline CDR1 and CDR2 sequences are KGHSH and LQKENI. The CDR3 is 15 amino acids.

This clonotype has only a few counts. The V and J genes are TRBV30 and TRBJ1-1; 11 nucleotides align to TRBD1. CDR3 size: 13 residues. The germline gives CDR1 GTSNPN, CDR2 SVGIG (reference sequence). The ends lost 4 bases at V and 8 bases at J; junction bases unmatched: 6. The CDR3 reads CAWTLDRGREAFF. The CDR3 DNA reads TGTGCCTGGACCTTGGACAGGGGGCGAGAAGCTTTCTTT.

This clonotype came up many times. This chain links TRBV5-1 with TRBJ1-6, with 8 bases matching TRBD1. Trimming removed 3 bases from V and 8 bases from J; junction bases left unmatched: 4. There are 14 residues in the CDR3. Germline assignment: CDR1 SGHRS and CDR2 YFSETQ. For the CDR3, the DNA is TGCGCCAGCAGCTCCCCGACAGGGGATTCACCCCTCCACTTT. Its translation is CASSSPTGDSPLHF. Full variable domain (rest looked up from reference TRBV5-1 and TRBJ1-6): KAGVTQTPRYLIKTRGQQVTLSCSPISGHRSVSWYQQTPGQGLQFLFEYFSETQRNKGNFPGRFSGRQFSNSRSEMNVSTLELGDSALYLCASSSPTGDSPLHFGNGTRLTVT.

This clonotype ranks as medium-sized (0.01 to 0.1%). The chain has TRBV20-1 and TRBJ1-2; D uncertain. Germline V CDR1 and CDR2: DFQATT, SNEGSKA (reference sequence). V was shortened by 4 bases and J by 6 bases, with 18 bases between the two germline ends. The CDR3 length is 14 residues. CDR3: CSAKTPGPSDGYTF. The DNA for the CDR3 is TGCAGTGCTAAAACACCCGGGCCTAGTGATGGCTACACCTTC.

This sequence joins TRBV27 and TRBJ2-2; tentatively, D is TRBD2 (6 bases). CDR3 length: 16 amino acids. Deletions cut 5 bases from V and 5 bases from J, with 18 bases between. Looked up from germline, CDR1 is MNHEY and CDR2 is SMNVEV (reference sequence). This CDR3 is CASSPIMGLKTGELFF. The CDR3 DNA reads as TGTGCCAGCAGTCCAATTATGGGACTCAAAACCGGGGAGCTGTTTTTT.

This CDR3 reads CASSSGTSGRTSYEQYF. Written as DNA, the CDR3 is TGCGCCAGCAGCTCCGGGACTAGCGGGAGGACCTCCTACGAGCAGTACTTC. V and J are TRBV5-1 and TRBJ2-7; TRBD2 aligns across 15 bases. The V segment lost 3 bases and the J segment 0 bases; nucleotides outside the gene matches: 4. Germline CDR1 is SGHRS and CDR2 is YFSETQ. The CDR3 spans 17 residues.

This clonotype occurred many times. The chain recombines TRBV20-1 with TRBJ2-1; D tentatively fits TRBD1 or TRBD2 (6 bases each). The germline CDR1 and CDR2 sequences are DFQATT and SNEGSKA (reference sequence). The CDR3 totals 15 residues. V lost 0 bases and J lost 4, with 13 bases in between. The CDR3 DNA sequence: TGCAGTGCTAGAGATCTGGGGGGCACGTACAATGAGCAGTTCTTC. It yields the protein CSARDLGGTYNEQFF.

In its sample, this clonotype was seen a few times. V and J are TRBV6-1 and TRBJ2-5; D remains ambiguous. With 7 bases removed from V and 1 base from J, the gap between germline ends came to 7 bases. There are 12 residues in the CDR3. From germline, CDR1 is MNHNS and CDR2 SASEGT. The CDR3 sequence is CASTRSQETQYF. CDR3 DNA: TGTGCCAGCACCAGGTCCCAAGAGACCCAGTACTTC.

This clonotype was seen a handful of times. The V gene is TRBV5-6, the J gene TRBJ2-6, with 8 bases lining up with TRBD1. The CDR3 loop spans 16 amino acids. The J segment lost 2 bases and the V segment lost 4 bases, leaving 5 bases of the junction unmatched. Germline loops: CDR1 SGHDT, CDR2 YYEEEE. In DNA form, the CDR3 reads TGTGCCAGCAGCAAACAGGGGGTGGCTGGGGCCAACGTCCTGACTTTC. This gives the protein CASSKQGVAGANVLTF.

CDR3 in DNA: TGTGCCAGCACCCTCTTTAGAAATGAGCAGTTCTTC. Its translation: CASTLFRNEQFF. The V gene is TRBV13, the J gene TRBJ2-1; no firm D call. Germline loops: CDR1 PRHDT, CDR2 FYEKMQ (reference sequence). The CDR3 contains 12 residues. V lost 7 bases and J lost 7, with 11 bases in between.

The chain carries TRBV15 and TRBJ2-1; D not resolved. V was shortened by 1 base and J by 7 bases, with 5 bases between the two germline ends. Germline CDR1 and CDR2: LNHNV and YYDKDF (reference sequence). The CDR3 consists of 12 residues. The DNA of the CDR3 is TGTGCCACCAGCAGAGTGGAGAATGAGCAGTTCTTC. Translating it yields CATSRVENEQFF.

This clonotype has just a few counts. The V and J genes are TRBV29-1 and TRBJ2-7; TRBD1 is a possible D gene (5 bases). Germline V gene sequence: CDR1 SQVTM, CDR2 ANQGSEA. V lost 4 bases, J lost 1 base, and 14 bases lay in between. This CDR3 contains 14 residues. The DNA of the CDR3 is TGCAGCGTTGGAGAATCAGGGATTTCCTACGAGCAGTACTTC. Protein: CSVGESGISYEQYF.